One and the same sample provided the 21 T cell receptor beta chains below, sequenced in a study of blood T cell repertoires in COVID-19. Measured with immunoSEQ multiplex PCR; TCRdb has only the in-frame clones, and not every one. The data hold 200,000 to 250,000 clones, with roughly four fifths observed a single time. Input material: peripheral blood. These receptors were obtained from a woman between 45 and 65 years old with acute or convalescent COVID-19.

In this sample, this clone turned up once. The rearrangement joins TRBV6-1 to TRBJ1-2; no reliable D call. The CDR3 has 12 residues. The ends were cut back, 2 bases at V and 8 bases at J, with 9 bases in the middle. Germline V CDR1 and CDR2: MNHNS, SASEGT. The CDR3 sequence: CASSEIGEGYTF. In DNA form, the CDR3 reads TGTGCCAGCAGTGAAATCGGAGAGGGCTACACCTTC.

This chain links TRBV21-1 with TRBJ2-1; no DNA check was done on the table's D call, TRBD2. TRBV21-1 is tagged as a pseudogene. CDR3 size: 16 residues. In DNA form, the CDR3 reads TGTGCCAGCAGCAGAAGTCTAGCGGGAGCTGGCAATGAGCAGTTCTTC. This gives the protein CASSRSLAGAGNEQFF.

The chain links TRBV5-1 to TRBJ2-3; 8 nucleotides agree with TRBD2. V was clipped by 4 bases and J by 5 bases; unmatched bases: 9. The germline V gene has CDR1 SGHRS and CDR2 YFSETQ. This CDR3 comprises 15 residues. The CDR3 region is CASSPNGLAGDTQYF. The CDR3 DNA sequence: TGCGCCAGCAGCCCCAACGGTCTAGCGGGAGATACGCAGTATTTT.

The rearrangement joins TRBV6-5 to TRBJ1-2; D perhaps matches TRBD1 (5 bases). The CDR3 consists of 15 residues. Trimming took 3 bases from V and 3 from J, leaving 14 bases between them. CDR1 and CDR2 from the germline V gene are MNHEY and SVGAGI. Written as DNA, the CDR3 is TGTGCCAGCAGTTATACGGGGGACGGATACTATGGCTACACCTTC. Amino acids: CASSYTGDGYYGYTF.

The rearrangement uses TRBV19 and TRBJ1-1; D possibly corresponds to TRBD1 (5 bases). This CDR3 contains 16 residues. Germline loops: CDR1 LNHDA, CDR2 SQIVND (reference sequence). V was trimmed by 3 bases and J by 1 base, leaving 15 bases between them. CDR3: CASSITTGLTNTEAFF. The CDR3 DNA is TGTGCCAGTAGTATTACAACGGGACTGACGAACACTGAAGCTTTCTTT.

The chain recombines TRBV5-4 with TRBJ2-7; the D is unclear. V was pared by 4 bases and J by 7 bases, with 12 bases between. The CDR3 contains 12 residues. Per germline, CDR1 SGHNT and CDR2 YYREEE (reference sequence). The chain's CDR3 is CASSLVGYEQYF. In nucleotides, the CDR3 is TGTGCCAGCAGCCTAGTAGGTTATGAGCAGTACTTC.

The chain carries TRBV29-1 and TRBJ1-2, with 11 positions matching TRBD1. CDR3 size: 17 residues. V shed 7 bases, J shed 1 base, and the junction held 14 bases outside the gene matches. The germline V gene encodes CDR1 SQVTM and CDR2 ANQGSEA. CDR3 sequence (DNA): TGCAGCGCGGAACACCGGGACAGGGGGGCCAATAACTATGGCTACACCTTC. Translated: CSAEHRDRGANNYGYTF. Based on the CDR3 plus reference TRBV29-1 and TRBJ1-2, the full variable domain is SAVISQKPSRDICQRGTSLTIQCQVDSQVTMMFWYRQQPGQSLTLIATANQGSEATYESGFVIDKFPISRPNLTFSTLTVSNMSPEDSSIYLCSAEHRDRGANNYGYTFGSGTRLTVV.

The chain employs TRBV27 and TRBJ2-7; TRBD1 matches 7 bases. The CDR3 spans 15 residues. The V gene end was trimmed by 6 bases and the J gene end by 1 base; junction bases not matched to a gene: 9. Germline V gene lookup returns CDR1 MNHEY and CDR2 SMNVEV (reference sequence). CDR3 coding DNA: TGTGCCAGCAGCCCGACAGGGCCCCTTTCCTACGAGCAGTACTTC. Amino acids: CASSPTGPLSYEQYF.

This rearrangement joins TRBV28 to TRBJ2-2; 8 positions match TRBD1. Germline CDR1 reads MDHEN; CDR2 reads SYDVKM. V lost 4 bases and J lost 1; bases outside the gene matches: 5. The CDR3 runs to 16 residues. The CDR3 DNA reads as TGTGCCAGCAGTTCGACAGGGGCAGAGAACACCGGGGAGCTGTTTTTT. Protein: CASSSTGAENTGELFF.

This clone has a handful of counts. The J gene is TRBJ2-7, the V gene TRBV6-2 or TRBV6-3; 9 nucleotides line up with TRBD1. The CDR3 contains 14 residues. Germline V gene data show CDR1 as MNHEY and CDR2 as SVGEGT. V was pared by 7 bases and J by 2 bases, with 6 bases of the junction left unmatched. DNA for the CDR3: TGTGCCAGCAACCCTAGGGACAGGGCCTACGAGCAGTACTTC. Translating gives CASNPRDRAYEQYF.

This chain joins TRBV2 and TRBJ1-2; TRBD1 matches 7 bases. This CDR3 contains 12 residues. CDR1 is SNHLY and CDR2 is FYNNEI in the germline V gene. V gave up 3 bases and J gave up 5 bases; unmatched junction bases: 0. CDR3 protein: CASSDRGYGYTF. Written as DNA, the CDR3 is TGTGCCAGCAGTGACAGGGGGTATGGCTACACCTTC.

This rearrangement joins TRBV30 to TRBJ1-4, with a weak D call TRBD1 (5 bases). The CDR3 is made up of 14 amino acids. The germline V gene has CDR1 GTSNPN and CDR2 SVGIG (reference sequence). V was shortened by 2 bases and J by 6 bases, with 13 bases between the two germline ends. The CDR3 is CAWSLGAGYEKLFF. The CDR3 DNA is TGTGCCTGGAGTTTAGGGGCAGGATATGAAAAACTGTTTTTT.

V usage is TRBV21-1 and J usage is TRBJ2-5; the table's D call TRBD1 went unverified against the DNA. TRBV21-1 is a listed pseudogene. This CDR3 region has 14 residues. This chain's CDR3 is CASRPQWYQETQYF. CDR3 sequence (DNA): TGTGCCAGCAGACCCCAGTGGTACCAAGAGACCCAGTACTTC.

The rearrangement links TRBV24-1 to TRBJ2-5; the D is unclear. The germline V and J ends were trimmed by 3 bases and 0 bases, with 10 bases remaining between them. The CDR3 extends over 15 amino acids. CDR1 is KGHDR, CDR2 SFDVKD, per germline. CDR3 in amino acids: CATSDVDTYQETQYF. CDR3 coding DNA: TGTGCCACCAGTGATGTTGACACGTACCAAGAGACCCAGTACTTC.

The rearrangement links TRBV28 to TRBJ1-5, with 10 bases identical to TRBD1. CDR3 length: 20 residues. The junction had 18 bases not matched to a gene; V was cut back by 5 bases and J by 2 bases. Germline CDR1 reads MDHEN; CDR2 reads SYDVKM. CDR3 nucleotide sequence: TGTGCCAGCAGTCGCGGCCCCGGACAGGGGGGTGGATGGGGCAATCAGCCCCAGCATTTT. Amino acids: CASSRGPGQGGGWGNQPQHF.

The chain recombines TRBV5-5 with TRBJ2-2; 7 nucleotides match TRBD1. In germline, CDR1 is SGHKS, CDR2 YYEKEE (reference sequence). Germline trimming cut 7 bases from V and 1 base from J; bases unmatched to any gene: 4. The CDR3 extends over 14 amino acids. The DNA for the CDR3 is TGTGCCAGCCTAAGGACAGGGAACACCGGGGAGCTGTTTTTT. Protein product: CASLRTGNTGELFF.

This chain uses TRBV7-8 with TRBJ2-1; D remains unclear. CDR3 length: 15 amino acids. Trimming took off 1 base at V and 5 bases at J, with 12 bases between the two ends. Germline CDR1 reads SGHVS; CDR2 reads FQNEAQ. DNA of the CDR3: TGTGCCAGCAGCTTAGTTTCCGGAGCCCACAATGAGCAGTTCTTC. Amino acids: CASSLVSGAHNEQFF. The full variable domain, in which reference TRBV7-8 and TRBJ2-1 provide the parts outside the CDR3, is GAGVSQSPRYKVAKRGQDVALRCDPISGHVSLFWYQQALGQGPEFLTYFQNEAQLDKSGLPSDRFFAERPEGSVSTLKIQRTQQEDSAVYLCASSLVSGAHNEQFFGPGTRLTVL.

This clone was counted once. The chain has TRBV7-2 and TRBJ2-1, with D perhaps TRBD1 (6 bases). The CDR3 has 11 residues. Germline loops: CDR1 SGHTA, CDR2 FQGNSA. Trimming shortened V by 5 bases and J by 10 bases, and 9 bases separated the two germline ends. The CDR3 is CASSTDREQFF. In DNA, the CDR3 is TGTGCCAGCAGCACCGACAGGGAGCAGTTCTTC.

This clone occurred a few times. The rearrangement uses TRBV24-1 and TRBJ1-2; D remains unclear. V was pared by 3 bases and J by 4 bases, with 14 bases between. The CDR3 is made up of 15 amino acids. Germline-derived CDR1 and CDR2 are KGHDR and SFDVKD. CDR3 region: CATSDRWDRGYGYTF. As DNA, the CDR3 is TGTGCCACCAGTGATCGCTGGGATCGGGGCTATGGCTACACCTTC.

The CDR3 DNA sequence: TGTGCCAGCAGTTGGGAACAGGGGGGGGATACCTACGAGCAGTACTTC. This gives the protein CASSWEQGGDTYEQYF. The rearrangement joins TRBV7-6 to TRBJ2-7, with D possibly matching TRBD1 (8 bases). CDR1 and CDR2 from the germline V gene are SGHVS and FNYEAQ. This CDR3 is 16 amino acids long. Trimming removed 6 bases at V and 2 bases at J, with 20 bases between.

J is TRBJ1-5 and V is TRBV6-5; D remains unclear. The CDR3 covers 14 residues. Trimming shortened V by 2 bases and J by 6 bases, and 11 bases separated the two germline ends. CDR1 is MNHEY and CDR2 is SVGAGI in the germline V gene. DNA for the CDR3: TGTGCCAGCAGTTACGCGGGTCGGGGTCAGCCCCAGCATTTT. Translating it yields CASSYAGRGQPQHF.